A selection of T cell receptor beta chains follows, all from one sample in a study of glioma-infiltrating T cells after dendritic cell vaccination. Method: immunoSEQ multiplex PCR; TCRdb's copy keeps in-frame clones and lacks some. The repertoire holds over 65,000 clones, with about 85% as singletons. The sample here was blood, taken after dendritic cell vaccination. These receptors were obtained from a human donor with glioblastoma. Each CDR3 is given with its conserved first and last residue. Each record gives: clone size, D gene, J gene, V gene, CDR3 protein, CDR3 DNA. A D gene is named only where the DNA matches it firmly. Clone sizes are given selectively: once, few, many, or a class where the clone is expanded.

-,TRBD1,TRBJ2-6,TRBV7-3,CASSLDRVSSGANVLTF,TGTGCCAGCAGCTTAGACAGGGTGAGCTCTGGGGCCAACGTCCTGACTTTC
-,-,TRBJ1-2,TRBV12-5,CASGLVVAGPYGYTF,TGTGCTAGTGGTTTGGTAGTCGCTGGCCCCTATGGCTACACCTTC
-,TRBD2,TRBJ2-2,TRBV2,CASSVQRGTTNTGELFF,TGTGCCAGCAGTGTTCAGCGGGGTACGACGAACACCGGGGAGCTGTTTTTT
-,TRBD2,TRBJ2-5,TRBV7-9,CASVRGPGGHQETQYF,TGTGCCAGCGTCCGTGGTCCGGGGGGACACCAAGAGACCCAGTACTTC
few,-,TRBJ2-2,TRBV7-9,CASSLAGAPGELFF,TGTGCCAGCAGCTTAGCAGGGGCGCCCGGGGAGCTGTTTTTT
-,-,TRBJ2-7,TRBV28,CASSPTGTAYEQYF,TGTGCCAGCAGCCCGACAGGGACTGCCTACGAGCAGTACTTC
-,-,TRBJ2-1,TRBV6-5,CASSPPGSGNNEQFF,TGTGCCAGCAGCCCCCCCGGTAGCGGAAACAATGAGCAGTTCTTC
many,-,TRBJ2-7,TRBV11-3,CASSLQGSHPEQYF,TGTGCCAGCAGTCTACAGGGTTCCCATCCCGAGCAGTACTTC
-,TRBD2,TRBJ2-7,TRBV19,CASSISSGDYEQYF,TGTGCCAGTAGTATATCTAGCGGAGATTACGAGCAGTACTTC
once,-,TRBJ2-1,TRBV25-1,CASSGRVVNEQFF,TGTGCCAGCAGTGGCAGGGTGGTCAATGAGCAGTTCTTC
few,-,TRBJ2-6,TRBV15,CATSRETLSGANVLTF,TGTGCCACCAGCCGAGAGACTCTCTCTGGGGCCAACGTCCTGACTTTC
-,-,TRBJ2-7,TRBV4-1,CASSHPGLAYEQYF,TGCGCCAGCAGCCACCCGGGGTTAGCCTACGAGCAGTACTTC
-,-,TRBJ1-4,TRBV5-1,CASSLSTTNEKLFF,TGCGCCAGCAGCCTAAGTACAACTAATGAAAAACTGTTTTTT
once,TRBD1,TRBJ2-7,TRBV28,CASTGPTGTYEQYF,TGTGCCAGCACCGGCCCGACAGGGACCTACGAGCAGTACTTC
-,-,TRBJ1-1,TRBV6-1,CASSLTDNEAFF,TGTGCCAGCAGTCTAACGGACAATGAAGCTTTCTTT
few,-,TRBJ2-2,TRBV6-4,CASSGSDSGPENTGELFF,TGTGCCAGCAGTGGGTCGGATTCAGGCCCCGAAAACACCGGGGAGCTGTTTTTT
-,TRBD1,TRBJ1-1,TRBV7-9,CASSWGTGEAFF,TGTGCCAGCAGCTGGGGGACAGGTGAAGCTTTCTTT
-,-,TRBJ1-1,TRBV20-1,CSAPGTSKAFF,TGCAGTGCTCCAGGTACCTCGAAGGCTTTCTTT
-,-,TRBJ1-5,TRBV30,CAWSVVHSSNQPQHF,TGTGCCTGGAGTGTAGTTCACAGTAGCAATCAGCCCCAGCATTTT
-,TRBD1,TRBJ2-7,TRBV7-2,CASSPRDRGSYEQYF,TGTGCCAGCAGCCCTCGGGACAGGGGTTCCTACGAGCAGTACTTC
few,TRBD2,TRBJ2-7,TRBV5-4,CASSSERGSSYEQYF,TGTGCCAGCAGCTCCGAACGCGGGAGCAGCTACGAGCAGTACTTC
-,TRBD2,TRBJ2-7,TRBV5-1,CASSPGTSGRGLQYEQYF,TGCGCCAGCAGCCCGGGGACTAGCGGGAGGGGGCTACAGTACGAGCAGTACTTC
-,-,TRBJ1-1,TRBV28,CASIPYLDTEAFF,TGTGCCAGCATCCCCTATCTCGACACTGAAGCTTTCTTT
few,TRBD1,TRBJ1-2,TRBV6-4,CASSPVSGTGHYGYTF,TGTGCCAGCAGTCCCGTTTCCGGGACAGGGCACTATGGCTACACCTTC
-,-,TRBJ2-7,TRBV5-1,CASSLGHSLVAYEQYF,TGCGCCAGCAGCTTGGGTCATTCTTTGGTTGCCTACGAGCAGTACTTC
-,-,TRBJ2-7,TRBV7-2,CASRRQGEWGDYEQYF,TGTGCCAGCCGGAGGCAGGGGGAGTGGGGGGACTACGAGCAGTACTTC
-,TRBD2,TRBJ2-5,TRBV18,CASSQPPGLAEQETQYF,TGTGCCAGCTCACAACCCCCGGGACTAGCGGAACAAGAGACCCAGTACTTC
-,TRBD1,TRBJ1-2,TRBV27,CASRLGQTNYGYTF,TGTGCCAGCAGGCTGGGACAGACTAACTATGGCTACACCTTC
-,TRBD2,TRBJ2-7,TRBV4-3,CASSQAWRGGIAEQYF,TGCGCCAGCAGCCAAGCGTGGCGGGGGGGCATAGCCGAGCAGTACTTC
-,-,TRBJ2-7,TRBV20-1,CSARLDYEQYF,TGCAGTGCTAGACTAGACTACGAGCAGTACTTC
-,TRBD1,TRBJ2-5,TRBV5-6,CASSLGDRQETQYF,TGTGCCAGCAGCTTGGGGGACAGGCAAGAGACCCAGTACTTC
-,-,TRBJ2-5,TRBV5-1,CASSEDQETQYF,TGCGCCAGCAGCGAGGACCAAGAGACCCAGTACTTC
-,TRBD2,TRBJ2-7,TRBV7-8,CASSRTGGWGLRSEQYF,TGTGCCAGCAGCCGAACGGGGGGTTGGGGATTACGGAGCGAGCAGTACTTC
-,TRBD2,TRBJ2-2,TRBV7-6,CASSLSGGAGELFF,TGTGCCAGCAGCTTAAGCGGGGGGGCCGGGGAGCTGTTTTTT
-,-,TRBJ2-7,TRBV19,CASSPFRAGSYEQYF,TGTGCCAGTAGCCCATTTCGGGCAGGGTCCTACGAGCAGTACTTC
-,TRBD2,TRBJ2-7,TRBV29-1,CSVPREGHEQYF,TGCAGCGTTCCCCGGGAGGGCCACGAGCAGTACTTC
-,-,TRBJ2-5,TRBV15,CATSNRGYQETQYF,TGTGCCACCAGCAATAGGGGGTACCAAGAGACCCAGTACTTC
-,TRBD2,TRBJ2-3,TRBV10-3,CAISGGSGTDTQYF,TGTGCCATCAGTGGCGGGAGTGGCACAGATACGCAGTATTTT
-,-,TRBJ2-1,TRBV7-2,CASSLGQVMGNEQFF,TGTGCCAGCAGCTTAGGTCAGGTGATGGGCAATGAGCAGTTCTTC
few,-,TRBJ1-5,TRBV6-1,CASSGSTGSINQPQHF,TGTGCCAGCAGTGGATCGACAGGATCCATCAATCAGCCCCAGCATTTT
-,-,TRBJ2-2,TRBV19,CASSMTVTGELFF,TGTGCCAGTAGTATGACAGTCACCGGGGAGCTGTTTTTT